This T cell receptor beta chain originates from a study of shared clonotypes between healthy human individuals. Naive CD8 cells, CD45RO-negative and positively selected for CCR7, excluded terminally differentiated effector memory CD45RA+ cells. This CDR3 spans 13 amino acids. Germline CDR1 is SGHRS and CDR2 is YFSETQ. A word on this clone: An end of the junction differs from the germline gene, which may be a read error. This sample includes further DNA sequences coding for the same CDR3.

Profiling relied on immunoSEQ multiplex PCR, and the TCRdb table lists in-frame clones only, not all of them. The sample includes nearly 2 million clones, about 94% seen only once; the top ten take 1.2%. This receptor was taken from a man younger than 35 in good health. This chain joins TRBV5-1 and TRBJ2-2; D remains unclear. The source material was naive CD8+ T cells sorted from blood. As DNA, the CDR3 is TGCGCCAGCAGCTTGGAGAACTCCGGGGAGCTGTTTTTT. Encoded protein: CASSLENSGELFF.